The entry below describes one T cell receptor (beta chain). What it recognizes is unknown. Time point given: week 35, safety follow-up. Doses of 300 ug of mutant IDH1 20-mer peptide were given with topical imiquimod. TCRdb's table, derived via immunoSEQ multiplex PCR, lists solely in-frame clones and lacks some. This sample has some 57,000 clones; under 90% occur once, and the top ten carry approximately 4%. The CDR3 spans 15 residues. With 0 bases removed from V and 8 bases from J, the gap between germline ends came to 17 bases. Germline V gene lookup returns CDR1 SGHNT and CDR2 YYREEE (reference sequence). This sample stems from a study of a mutant IDH1 vaccine in newly diagnosed glioma.

This clonotype was sampled from a woman aged 18 to 35 with glioma. This specimen consisted of PBMCs, obtained from a glioma patient whose treatment included an IDH1 peptide vaccine. The chain combines TRBV5-4 with TRBJ1-2; a possible D gene is TRBD1 (5 bases). CDR3 sequence: CASSLADSAFKGYTF. For the CDR3, the DNA is TGTGCCAGCAGCTTGGCCGACAGCGCATTTAAGGGCTACACCTTC.